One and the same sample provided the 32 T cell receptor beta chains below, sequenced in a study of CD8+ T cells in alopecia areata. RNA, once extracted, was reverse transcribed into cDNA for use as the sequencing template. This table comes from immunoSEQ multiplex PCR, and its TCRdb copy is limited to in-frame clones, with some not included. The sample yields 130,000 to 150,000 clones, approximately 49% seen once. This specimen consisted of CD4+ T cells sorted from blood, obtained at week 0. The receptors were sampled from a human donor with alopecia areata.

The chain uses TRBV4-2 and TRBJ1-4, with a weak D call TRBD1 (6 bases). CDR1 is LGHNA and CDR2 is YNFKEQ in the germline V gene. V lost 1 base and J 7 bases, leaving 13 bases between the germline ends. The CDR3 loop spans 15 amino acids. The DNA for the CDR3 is TGTGCCAGCAGCCAAGTGCAGGGGTGGGGTGAAAAACTGTTTTTT. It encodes CASSQVQGWGEKLFF.

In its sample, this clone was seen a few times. The CDR3 loop is CAWRPGPNTEAFF. CDR3 nucleotides: TGTGCCTGGAGACCCGGCCCCAACACTGAAGCTTTCTTT. The chain uses TRBV30 and TRBJ1-1; D unclear. V was shortened by 3 bases and J by 2 bases, with 10 bases between the two germline ends. In germline, CDR1 is GTSNPN, CDR2 SVGIG (reference sequence). This CDR3 has 13 residues.

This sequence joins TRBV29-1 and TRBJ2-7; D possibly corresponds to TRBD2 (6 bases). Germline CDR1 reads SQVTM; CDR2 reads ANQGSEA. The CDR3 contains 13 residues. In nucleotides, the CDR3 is TGCGGTGCGTGGGGGGTAAGCTCCTACGAGCAGTACTTC. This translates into CGAWGVSSYEQYF.

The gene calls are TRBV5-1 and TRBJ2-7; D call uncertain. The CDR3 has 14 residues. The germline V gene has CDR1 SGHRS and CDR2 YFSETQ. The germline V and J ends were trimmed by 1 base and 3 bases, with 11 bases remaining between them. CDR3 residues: CASSLFGQHYEQYF. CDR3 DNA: TGCGCCAGCAGCTTGTTTGGGCAGCACTACGAGCAGTACTTC.

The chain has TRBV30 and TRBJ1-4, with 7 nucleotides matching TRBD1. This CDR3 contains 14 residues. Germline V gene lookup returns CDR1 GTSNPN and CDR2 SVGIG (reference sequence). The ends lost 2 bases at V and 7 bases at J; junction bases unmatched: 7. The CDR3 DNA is TGTGCCTGGAGTCCTCGGGACAGCGGTGAAAAACTGTTTTTT. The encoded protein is CAWSPRDSGEKLFF.

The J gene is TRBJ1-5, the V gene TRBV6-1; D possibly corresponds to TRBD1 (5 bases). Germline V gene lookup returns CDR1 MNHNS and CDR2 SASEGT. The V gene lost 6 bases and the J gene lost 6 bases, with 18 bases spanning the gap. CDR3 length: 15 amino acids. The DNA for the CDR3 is TGTGCCAGCAGATCCGCAGGGTTAGCAGGTCAGCCCCAGCATTTT. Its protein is CASRSAGLAGQPQHF.

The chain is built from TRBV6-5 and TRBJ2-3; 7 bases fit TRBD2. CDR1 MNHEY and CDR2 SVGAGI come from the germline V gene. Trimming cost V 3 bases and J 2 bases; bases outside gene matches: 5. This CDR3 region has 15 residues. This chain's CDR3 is CASSYQRDFTDTQYF. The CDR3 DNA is TGTGCCAGCAGTTATCAGCGGGATTTCACAGATACGCAGTATTTT.

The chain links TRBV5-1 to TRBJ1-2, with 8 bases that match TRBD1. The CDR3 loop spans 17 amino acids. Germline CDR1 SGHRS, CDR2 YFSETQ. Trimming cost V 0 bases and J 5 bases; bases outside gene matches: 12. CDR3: CASSLEPPGGALYGYTF. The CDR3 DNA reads TGCGCCAGCAGCTTGGAGCCACCAGGGGGCGCTTTGTATGGCTACACCTTC.

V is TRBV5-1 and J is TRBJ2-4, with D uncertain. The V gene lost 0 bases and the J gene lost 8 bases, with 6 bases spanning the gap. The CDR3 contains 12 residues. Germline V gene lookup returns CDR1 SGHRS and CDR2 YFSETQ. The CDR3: CASSLDGDIQYF. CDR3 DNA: TGCGCCAGCAGCTTGGATGGGGACATTCAGTACTTC.

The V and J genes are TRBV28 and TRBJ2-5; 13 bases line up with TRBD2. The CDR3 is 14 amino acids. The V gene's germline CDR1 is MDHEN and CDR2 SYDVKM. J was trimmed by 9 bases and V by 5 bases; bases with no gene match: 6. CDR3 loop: CASSGPGLAGPQYF. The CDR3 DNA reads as TGTGCCAGCAGTGGACCGGGACTAGCGGGGCCCCAGTACTTC.

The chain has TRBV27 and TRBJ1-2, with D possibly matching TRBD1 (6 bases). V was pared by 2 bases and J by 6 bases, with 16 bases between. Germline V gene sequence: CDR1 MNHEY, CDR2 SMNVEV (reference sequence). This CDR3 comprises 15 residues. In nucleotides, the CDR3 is TGTGCCAGCAGTTTAGAGCCCGGACAGATAAATGGCTACACCTTC. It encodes CASSLEPGQINGYTF.

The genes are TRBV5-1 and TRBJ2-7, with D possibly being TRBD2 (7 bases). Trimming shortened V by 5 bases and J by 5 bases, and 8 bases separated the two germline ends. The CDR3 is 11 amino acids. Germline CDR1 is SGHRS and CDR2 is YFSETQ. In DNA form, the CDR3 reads TGCGCCAGCAGAGGGGGGGACGAGCAGTACTTC. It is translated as CASRGGDEQYF.

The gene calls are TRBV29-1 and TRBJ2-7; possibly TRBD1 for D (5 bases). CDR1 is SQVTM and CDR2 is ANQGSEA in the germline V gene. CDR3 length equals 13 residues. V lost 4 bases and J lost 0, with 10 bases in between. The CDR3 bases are TGCAGCGTTGCTTGGGGCCCCTCCTACGAGCAGTACTTC. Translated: CSVAWGPSYEQYF.

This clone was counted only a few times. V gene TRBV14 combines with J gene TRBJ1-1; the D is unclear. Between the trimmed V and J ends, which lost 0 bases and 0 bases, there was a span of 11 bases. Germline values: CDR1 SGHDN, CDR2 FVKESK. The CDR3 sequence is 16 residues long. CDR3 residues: CASSQELLAVNTEAFF. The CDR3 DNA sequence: TGTGCCAGCAGCCAAGAACTATTGGCTGTGAACACTGAAGCTTTCTTT.

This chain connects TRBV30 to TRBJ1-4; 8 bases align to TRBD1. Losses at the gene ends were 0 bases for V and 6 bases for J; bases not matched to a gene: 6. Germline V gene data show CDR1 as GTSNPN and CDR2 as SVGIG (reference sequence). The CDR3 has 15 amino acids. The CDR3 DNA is TGTGCCTGGAGTGTACGGCAGGGACAGGATGAAAAACTGTTTTTT. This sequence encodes CAWSVRQGQDEKLFF. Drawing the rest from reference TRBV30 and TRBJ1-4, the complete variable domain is SQTIHQWPATLVQPVGSPLSLECTVEGTSNPNLYWYRQAAGRGLQLLFYSVGIGQISSEVPQNLSASRPQDRQFILSSKKLLLSDSGFYLCAWSVRQGQDEKLFFGSGTQLSVL.

DNA for the CDR3: TGCAGTGCTAGGGGTTTAGGGCCCCAGCATTTT. It translates to CSARGLGPQHF. The chain joins TRBV20-1 to TRBJ1-5, with D hard to call. V lost 3 bases and J lost 9, with 9 bases in between. The germline gives CDR1 DFQATT, CDR2 SNEGSKA (reference sequence). The length of the CDR3 is 11 residues.

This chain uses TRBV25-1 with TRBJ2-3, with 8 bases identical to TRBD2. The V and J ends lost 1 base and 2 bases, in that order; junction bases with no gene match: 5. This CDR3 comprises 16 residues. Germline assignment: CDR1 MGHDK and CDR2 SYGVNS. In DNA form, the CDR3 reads TGTGCCAGCAGTGAATTCACCGGGAGGGACACAGATACGCAGTATTTT. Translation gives CASSEFTGRDTDTQYF.

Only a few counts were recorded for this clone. CDR3 residues: CSVDFQRGYNEQFF. In DNA, the CDR3 is TGCAGCGTTGATTTCCAGCGGGGTTACAATGAGCAGTTCTTC. This sequence joins TRBV29-1 and TRBJ2-1, with 7 bases fitting TRBD2. CDR1 is SQVTM, CDR2 ANQGSEA, per germline. With V trimmed by 3 bases and J by 4 bases, 6 bases remained unmatched. The CDR3 runs 14 residues.

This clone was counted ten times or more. The CDR3 reads CASSFTNSYEQYF. CDR3 coding DNA: TGTGCCAGCAGTTTTACAAATTCCTACGAGCAGTACTTC. The chain carries TRBV28 and TRBJ2-7; unclear D gene. This CDR3 has 13 amino acids. Trimming left V 3 bases short and J 1 base short, with 7 bases between. Germline CDR1 reads MDHEN; CDR2 reads SYDVKM.

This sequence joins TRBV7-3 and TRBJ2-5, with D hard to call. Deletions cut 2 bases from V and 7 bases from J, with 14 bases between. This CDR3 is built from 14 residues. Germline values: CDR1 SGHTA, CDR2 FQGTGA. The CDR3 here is CASSLLGSSGTQYF. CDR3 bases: TGTGCCAGCAGCTTACTGGGCAGCTCGGGGACCCAGTACTTC.

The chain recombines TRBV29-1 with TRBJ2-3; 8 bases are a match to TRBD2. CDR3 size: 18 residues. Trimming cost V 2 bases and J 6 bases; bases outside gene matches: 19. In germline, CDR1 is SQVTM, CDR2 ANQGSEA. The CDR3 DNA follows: TGCAGCGTTGAAAACCCGGCGCGGGAGGTGGCCCGGTATGATACGCAGTATTTT. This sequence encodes CSVENPAREVARYDTQYF.

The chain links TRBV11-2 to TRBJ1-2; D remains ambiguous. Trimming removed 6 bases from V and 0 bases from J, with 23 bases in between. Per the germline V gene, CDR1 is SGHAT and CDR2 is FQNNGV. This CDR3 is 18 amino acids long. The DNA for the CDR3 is TGTGCCAGCAGTTTCAAAACCCATACACTTACCGCTAACTATGGCTACACCTTC. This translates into CASSFKTHTLTANYGYTF.

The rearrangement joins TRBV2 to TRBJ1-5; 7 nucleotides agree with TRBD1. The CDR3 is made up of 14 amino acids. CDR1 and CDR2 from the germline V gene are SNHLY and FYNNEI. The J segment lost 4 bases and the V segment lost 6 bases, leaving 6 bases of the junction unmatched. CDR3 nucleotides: TGTGCCAGCAGGGGGGACAGCAGGAATCAGCCCCAGCATTTT. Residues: CASRGDSRNQPQHF.

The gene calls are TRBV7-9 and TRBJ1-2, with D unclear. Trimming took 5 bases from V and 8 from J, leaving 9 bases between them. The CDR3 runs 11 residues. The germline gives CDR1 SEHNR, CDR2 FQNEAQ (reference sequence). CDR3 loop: CASSPRTGYTF. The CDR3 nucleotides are TGTGCCAGCAGCCCTCGCACGGGCTACACCTTC.

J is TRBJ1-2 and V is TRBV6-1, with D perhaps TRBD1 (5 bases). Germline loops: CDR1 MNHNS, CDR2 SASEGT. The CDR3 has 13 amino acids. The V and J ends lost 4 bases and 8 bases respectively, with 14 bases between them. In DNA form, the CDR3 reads TGTGCCAGCAGTGGCCAAAGGGGTGGAGGCTACACCTTC. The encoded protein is CASSGQRGGGYTF.

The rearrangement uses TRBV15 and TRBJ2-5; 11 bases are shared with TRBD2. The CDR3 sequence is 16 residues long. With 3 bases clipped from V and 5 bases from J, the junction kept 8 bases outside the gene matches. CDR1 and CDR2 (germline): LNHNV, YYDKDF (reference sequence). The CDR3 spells CATSRDSGRAGETQYF. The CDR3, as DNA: TGTGCCACCAGCAGGGATAGCGGGAGGGCCGGGGAGACCCAGTACTTC.

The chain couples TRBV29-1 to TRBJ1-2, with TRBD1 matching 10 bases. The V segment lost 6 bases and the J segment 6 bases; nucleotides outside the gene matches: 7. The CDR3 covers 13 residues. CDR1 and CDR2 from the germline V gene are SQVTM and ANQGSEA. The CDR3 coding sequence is TGCAGCGTGGCAGAGGGACAGGGGCATGGCTACACCTTC. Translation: CSVAEGQGHGYTF. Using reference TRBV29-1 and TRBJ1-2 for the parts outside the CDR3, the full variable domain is SAVISQKPSRDICQRGTSLTIQCQVDSQVTMMFWYRQQPGQSLTLIATANQGSEATYESGFVIDKFPISRPNLTFSTLTVSNMSPEDSSIYLCSVAEGQGHGYTFGSGTRLTVV.

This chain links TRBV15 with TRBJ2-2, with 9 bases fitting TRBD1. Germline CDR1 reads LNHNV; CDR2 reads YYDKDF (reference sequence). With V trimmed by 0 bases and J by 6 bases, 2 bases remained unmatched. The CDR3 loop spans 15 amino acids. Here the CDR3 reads CATSRDRDRAGELFF. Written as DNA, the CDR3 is TGTGCCACCAGCAGAGATAGGGACAGGGCCGGGGAGCTGTTTTTT.

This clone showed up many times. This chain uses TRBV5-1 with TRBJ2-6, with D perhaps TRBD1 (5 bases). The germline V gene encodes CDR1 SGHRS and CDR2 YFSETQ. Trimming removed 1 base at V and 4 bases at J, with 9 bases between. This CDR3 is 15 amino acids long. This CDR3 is CASSLQGQGANVLTF. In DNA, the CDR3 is TGCGCCAGCAGCTTGCAGGGCCAGGGGGCCAACGTCCTGACTTTC.

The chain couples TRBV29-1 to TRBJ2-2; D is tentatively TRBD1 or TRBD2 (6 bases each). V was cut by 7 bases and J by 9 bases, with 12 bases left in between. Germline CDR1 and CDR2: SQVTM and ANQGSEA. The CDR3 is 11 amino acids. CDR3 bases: TGCAGCGGGAGGGGGAACCGGGAGCTGTTTTTT. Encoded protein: CSGRGNRELFF.

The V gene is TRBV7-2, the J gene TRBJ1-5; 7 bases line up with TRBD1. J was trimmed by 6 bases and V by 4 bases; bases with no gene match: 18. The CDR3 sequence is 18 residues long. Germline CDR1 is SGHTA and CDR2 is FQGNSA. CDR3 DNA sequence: TGTGCCAGCAGCTCCCCGGGCGGCGGGACAGTTTCGGGTCAGCCCCAGCATTTT. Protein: CASSSPGGGTVSGQPQHF.

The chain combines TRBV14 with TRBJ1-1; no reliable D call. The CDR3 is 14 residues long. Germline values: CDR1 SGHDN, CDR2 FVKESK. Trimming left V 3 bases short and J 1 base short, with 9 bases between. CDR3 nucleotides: TGTGCCAGCAGCCACCTAGACCCGAACACTGAAGCTTTCTTT. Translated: CASSHLDPNTEAFF. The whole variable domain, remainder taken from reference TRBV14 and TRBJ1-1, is EAGVTQFPSHSVIEKGQTVTLRCDPISGHDNLYWYRRVMGKEIKFLLHFVKESKQDESGMPNNRFLAERTGGTYSTLKVQPAELEDSGVYFCASSHLDPNTEAFFGQGTRLTVV.